The 25 T cell receptor beta chains below come from one sample, sequenced in a study of CD8+ T cells in alopecia areata. Reverse transcription of extracted RNA yielded cDNA, which provided the sequencing template. TCRdb keeps only in-frame clones here, not all; method: immunoSEQ multiplex PCR. The sample lists about 140,000 clones, about 54% occurring once. Sequencing was done on a sample of CD4+ T cells sorted from blood. The receptors shown here come from a human donor in good health.

This clone was seen a few times. The rearrangement uses TRBV23-1 and TRBJ1-5, with D perhaps TRBD1 (6 bases). TRBV23-1 is an ORF, and what it does is uncertain. V was shortened by 3 bases and J by 4 bases, with 16 bases between the two germline ends. The CDR3 extends over 16 amino acids. The chain's CDR3 is CASSHQGGGPNQPQHF. CDR3 DNA: TGCGCCAGCAGTCATCAGGGAGGGGGTCCAAATCAGCCCCAGCATTTT.

This clone came up a few times. The CDR3 DNA reads as TGCGCCAGCAGCGTAAGCCCCTACGAGCAGTACTTC. Translated: CASSVSPYEQYF. The chain couples TRBV4-1 to TRBJ2-7; D call uncertain. V was trimmed by 5 bases and J by 2 bases, leaving 7 bases between them. Germline V gene lookup returns CDR1 MGHRA and CDR2 YSYEKL. The CDR3 has 12 residues.

Points on this clone: In the same sample, other DNA sequences code for this CDR3. The chain couples TRBV29-1 to TRBJ2-3, with unresolved D. CDR1 is SQVTM and CDR2 is ANQGSEA in the germline V gene. Trimming removed 4 bases from V and 2 bases from J, with 10 bases in between. CDR3 length equals 13 residues. In DNA form, the CDR3 reads TGCAGCGTTGGTTCCAGGCTCACAGATACGCAGTATTTT. It is translated as CSVGSRLTDTQYF.

The chain links TRBV6-5 to TRBJ2-1; no clear D. Germline assignment: CDR1 MNHEY and CDR2 SVGAGI. There are 14 residues in the CDR3. The germline V and J ends were trimmed by 6 bases and 10 bases, with 19 bases remaining between them. CDR3 region: CASSRHDESWEQFF. The CDR3, as DNA: TGTGCCAGCAGCCGTCACGACGAGTCATGGGAGCAGTTCTTC.

This clone has only a few counts. The chain links TRBV12-5 to TRBJ1-1, with no clear D. CDR1 LGHNT and CDR2 FRNRAP come from the germline V gene. This CDR3 is built from 11 residues. Between the trimmed V and J ends, which lost 1 base and 5 bases, there was a span of 2 bases. The CDR3 DNA reads as TGTGCTAGTGGTTTGGGTACTGAAGCTTTCTTT. Translated: CASGLGTEAFF.

The genes are TRBV19 and TRBJ2-5; either TRBD1 or TRBD2 may supply D (5 bases each). There are 12 residues in the CDR3. Germline loops: CDR1 LNHDA, CDR2 SQIVND (reference sequence). The ends were cut back, 4 bases at V and 5 bases at J, with 8 bases in the middle. For the CDR3, the DNA is TGTGCCAGTAGTAGGGGGAAGGAGACCCAGTACTTC. Its translation: CASSRGKETQYF.

The chain uses TRBV29-1 and TRBJ1-1; D not resolved. Trimming cost V 5 bases and J 7 bases, with 14 bases left between them. The CDR3 loop spans 12 amino acids. Germline V gene lookup returns CDR1 SQVTM and CDR2 ANQGSEA. DNA for the CDR3: TGCAGCGTTTCTCCTGTAGGAGATGAAGCTTTCTTT. It specifies CSVSPVGDEAFF.

A single count supports this clone. The J gene is TRBJ2-1, the V gene TRBV2; maybe TRBD2 (5 bases). The V end was cut by 2 bases, the J end by 12 bases, with 8 bases between. Per germline, CDR1 SNHLY and CDR2 FYNNEI. This CDR3 is built from 11 residues. The CDR3 DNA reads as TGTGCCAGCAGTGAATCCAGCGGGCAGTTCTTC. It encodes CASSESSGQFF.

The gene calls are TRBV7-8 and TRBJ1-1; D is ambiguous. This CDR3 is built from 13 residues. Deletions cut 4 bases from V and 1 base from J, with 7 bases between. CDR1 is SGHVS, CDR2 FQNEAQ, per germline. CDR3: CASSSRGNTEAFF. The CDR3 DNA sequence: TGTGCCAGCAGCTCACGGGGGAACACTGAAGCTTTCTTT.

This clone has more than one count but fewer than ten. The chain combines TRBV29-1 with TRBJ2-6, with 14 bases matching TRBD2. The CDR3 has 17 residues. Germline V lookup: CDR1 SQVTM, CDR2 ANQGSEA. The CDR3 loop reads CRGKGLAGAAGANVLTF. CDR3 in DNA: TGCAGGGGAAAGGGACTAGCGGGAGCTGCCGGGGCCAACGTCCTGACTTTC.

V is TRBV7-9 and J is TRBJ2-2, with D possibly being TRBD1 (5 bases). This CDR3 has 16 residues. Per germline, CDR1 SEHNR and CDR2 FQNEAQ (reference sequence). V dropped 6 bases and J dropped 5 bases, with 19 bases sitting between them. The CDR3 DNA reads as TGTGCCAGCAGTCACACAGGAACCAGATCGACCGGGGAGCTGTTTTTT. Its translation is CASSHTGTRSTGELFF.

A few counts support this clone. The chain employs TRBV7-8 and TRBJ1-1; D unclear. CDR1 is SGHVS and CDR2 is FQNEAQ in the germline V gene. The V end lost 4 bases, the J end lost 0 bases, and 18 bases lay between the germline ends. The CDR3 loop spans 17 amino acids. CDR3 sequence: CASSYQRGEPMNTEAFF. The CDR3 DNA is TGTGCCAGCAGCTACCAACGCGGGGAGCCAATGAACACTGAAGCTTTCTTT. Combining the CDR3 with reference TRBV7-8 and TRBJ1-1 gives the whole variable domain GAGVSQSPRYKVAKRGQDVALRCDPISGHVSLFWYQQALGQGPEFLTYFQNEAQLDKSGLPSDRFFAERPEGSVSTLKIQRTQQEDSAVYLCASSYQRGEPMNTEAFFGQGTRLTVV.

This chain uses TRBV30 with TRBJ2-1; TRBD2 agrees at 12 bases. The CDR3 runs 17 residues. The junction had 8 bases not matched to a gene; V was cut back by 2 bases and J by 3 bases. Germline loops: CDR1 GTSNPN, CDR2 SVGIG (reference sequence). The CDR3 sequence is CAWSRGLAGGVYNEQFF. CDR3 nucleotide sequence: TGTGCCTGGAGTCGGGGACTAGCGGGTGGAGTCTACAATGAGCAGTTCTTC.

This clone appeared a few times. V gene TRBV5-1 combines with J gene TRBJ2-1; 14 positions agree with TRBD2. The CDR3 is made up of 15 amino acids. The V segment lost 4 bases and the J segment 9 bases; nucleotides outside the gene matches: 6. Per the germline V gene, CDR1 is SGHRS and CDR2 is YFSETQ. Written as DNA, the CDR3 is TGCGCCAGCAGCCCGACTAGCGGGAGGGCCGTTGAGCAGTTCTTC. Protein sequence: CASSPTSGRAVEQFF.

V gene TRBV6-1 combines with J gene TRBJ2-5; 7 nucleotides agree with TRBD1. The V segment lost 0 bases and the J segment 5 bases; nucleotides outside the gene matches: 9. The CDR3 has 16 residues. Germline assignment: CDR1 MNHNS and CDR2 SASEGT. DNA of the CDR3: TGTGCCAGCAGTGAAGCTTCTGCAGGGGGAAGGGAGACCCAGTACTTC. It is translated as CASSEASAGGRETQYF.

This rearrangement joins TRBV5-1 to TRBJ2-5; D is perhaps TRBD2 (6 bases). CDR3 length: 14 amino acids. Germline-derived CDR1 and CDR2 are SGHRS and YFSETQ. V was cut by 0 bases and J by 5 bases, with 11 bases left in between. The CDR3 is CASSLGAGWETQYF. For the CDR3, the DNA is TGCGCCAGCAGCTTGGGAGCGGGTTGGGAGACCCAGTACTTC.

The CDR3 spells CASSRLYEQYF. CDR3 nucleotide sequence: TGTGCCAGCTCGCGGTTATACGAGCAGTACTTC. The rearrangement uses TRBV18 and TRBJ2-7; D gene uncertain. The CDR3 is made up of 11 amino acids. V was trimmed by 6 bases and J by 4 bases, leaving 7 bases between them. Germline V gene lookup returns CDR1 KGHSH and CDR2 LQKENI.

This CDR3 reads CASRAGKLILTDTQYF. CDR3 nucleotides: TGTGCCAGCAGGGCGGGGAAGTTGATACTCACAGATACGCAGTATTTT. The chain has TRBV6-6 and TRBJ2-3, with a possible D match to TRBD2 (6 bases). Germline-derived CDR1 and CDR2 are MNHNY and SVGAGI (reference sequence). V was trimmed by 6 bases and J by 2 bases, leaving 18 bases between them. The CDR3 covers 16 residues.

This clone was detected only a few times. The genes are TRBV7-2 and TRBJ2-5; D is perhaps TRBD2 (6 bases). CDR3 length equals 13 residues. Trimming took off 5 bases at V and 5 bases at J, with 12 bases between the two ends. Germline V CDR1 and CDR2: SGHTA, FQGNSA. The CDR3 region has the DNA TGTGCCAGCAGCCCGGGACTGGGGGAGACCCAGTACTTC. Translation: CASSPGLGETQYF.

The chain joins TRBV5-5 to TRBJ2-3; D remains unclear. The CDR3 loop spans 15 amino acids. Per germline, CDR1 SGHKS and CDR2 YYEKEE (reference sequence). Trimming removed 0 bases at V and 2 bases at J, with 10 bases between. CDR3 sequence: CASSLGPYTTDTQYF. The CDR3, as DNA: TGTGCCAGCAGCTTGGGGCCTTACACCACAGATACGCAGTATTTT.

The genes are TRBV7-2 and TRBJ2-3, with D perhaps given as TRBD1 or TRBD2 (5 bases each). The V gene lost 5 bases and the J gene lost 2 bases, with 14 bases spanning the gap. The length of the CDR3 is 15 residues. Germline CDR1 reads SGHTA; CDR2 reads FQGNSA. CDR3 in amino acids: CASSKALGTTDTQYF. The CDR3 coding sequence is TGTGCCAGCAGCAAAGCCCTTGGGACCACAGATACGCAGTATTTT.

The gene calls are TRBV27 and TRBJ2-7; 7 nucleotides line up with TRBD1. Germline values: CDR1 MNHEY, CDR2 SMNVEV (reference sequence). The CDR3 totals 13 residues. Trimming removed 3 bases from V and 4 bases from J; junction bases left unmatched: 3. The CDR3 DNA sequence: TGTGCCAGCAGTTTTAGGGGGCAATACGAGCAGTACTTC. Amino acids: CASSFRGQYEQYF.

V and J are TRBV2 and TRBJ2-5; tentatively, D is TRBD1 or TRBD2 (6 bases each). Between the trimmed V and J ends, which lost 6 bases and 5 bases, there was a span of 16 bases. The length of the CDR3 is 14 residues. CDR1 SNHLY and CDR2 FYNNEI come from the germline V gene. CDR3 in amino acids: CASRSGRGPETQYF. The CDR3 nucleotides read TGTGCCAGCAGAAGCGGTCGGGGGCCCGAGACCCAGTACTTC.

In its sample, this clone was seen a few times. The rearrangement uses TRBV11-2 and TRBJ2-1; TRBD2 aligns across 9 bases. V was clipped by 2 bases and J by 3 bases; unmatched bases: 2. CDR1 is SGHAT, CDR2 FQNNGV, per germline. The CDR3 extends over 15 amino acids. DNA for the CDR3: TGTGCCAGCAGCTTATCAGCGGGAGGCTACAATGAGCAGTTCTTC. As protein: CASSLSAGGYNEQFF.

The gene calls are TRBV7-6 and TRBJ2-2, with 10 bases that match TRBD1. V was clipped by 5 bases and J by 4 bases; unmatched bases: 4. The CDR3 consists of 15 residues. In germline, CDR1 is SGHVS, CDR2 FNYEAQ. Written as DNA, the CDR3 is TGTGCCAGCAGCGATCGGACAGGGGGCACCGGGGAGCTGTTTTTT. Translated, it gives CASSDRTGGTGELFF.